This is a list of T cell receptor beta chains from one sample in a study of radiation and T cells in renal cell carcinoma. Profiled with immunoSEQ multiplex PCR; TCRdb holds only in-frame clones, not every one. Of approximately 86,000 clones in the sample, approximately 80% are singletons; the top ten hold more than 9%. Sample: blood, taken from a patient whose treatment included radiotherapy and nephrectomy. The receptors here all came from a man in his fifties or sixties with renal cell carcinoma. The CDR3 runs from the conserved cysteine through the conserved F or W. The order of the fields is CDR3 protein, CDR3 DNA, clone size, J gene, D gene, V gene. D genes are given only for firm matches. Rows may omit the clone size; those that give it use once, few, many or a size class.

cdr3_aa: CASSVSGRADEQYF
cdr3_nt: TGTGCCAGCAGCGTATCCGGGAGGGCGGATGAGCAGTACTTC
clone_size: .
j_call: TRBJ2-7
d_call: TRBD2
v_call: TRBV9

cdr3_aa: CAWSWDIGNTIYF
cdr3_nt: TGTGCCTGGAGCTGGGACATTGGAAACACCATATATTTT
clone_size: .
j_call: TRBJ1-3
d_call: .
v_call: TRBV30

cdr3_aa: CASSLAARMNTEAFF
cdr3_nt: TGTGCCAGCAGCTTAGCGGCCAGGATGAACACTGAAGCTTTCTTT
clone_size: .
j_call: TRBJ1-1
d_call: .
v_call: TRBV7-6

cdr3_aa: CASSLGSSGPQIETQYF
cdr3_nt: TGTGCCAGCAGCTTAGGCTCTAGCGGGCCGCAGATAGAGACCCAGTACTTC
clone_size: .
j_call: TRBJ2-5
d_call: TRBD2
v_call: TRBV7-6

cdr3_aa: CASSLDLDGNYGYTF
cdr3_nt: TGTGCCAGCAGCTTAGACCTAGACGGTAACTATGGCTACACCTTC
clone_size: .
j_call: TRBJ1-2
d_call: .
v_call: TRBV7-9

cdr3_aa: CASSQLHGDTEAFF
cdr3_nt: TGTGCCAGCAGCCAACTCCACGGGGACACTGAAGCTTTCTTT
clone_size: .
j_call: TRBJ1-1
d_call: .
v_call: TRBV7-9

cdr3_aa: CASSAGVAGGGETQYF
cdr3_nt: TGTGCCAGCAGTGCGGGAGTAGCGGGGGGGGGTGAGACCCAGTACTTC
clone_size: few
j_call: TRBJ2-5
d_call: TRBD2
v_call: TRBV6-1

cdr3_aa: CASSSQGAVGTQYF
cdr3_nt: TGCGCCAGCAGCTCACAGGGGGCGGTGGGTACGCAGTATTTT
clone_size: .
j_call: TRBJ2-3
d_call: TRBD1
v_call: TRBV5-1

cdr3_aa: CASSESYASQFF
cdr3_nt: TGCGCCAGCAGTGAGTCTTACGCGAGTCAGTTCTTC
clone_size: .
j_call: TRBJ2-1
d_call: .
v_call: TRBV10-2

cdr3_aa: CASSLGPGNEQFF
cdr3_nt: TGTGCCAGCAGCTTGGGTCCTGGCAATGAGCAGTTCTTC
clone_size: .
j_call: TRBJ2-1
d_call: .
v_call: TRBV7-9

cdr3_aa: CASSSGALSRGEQYF
cdr3_nt: TGTGCCAGCAGTTCAGGGGCCCTATCCCGTGGGGAGCAGTACTTC
clone_size: .
j_call: TRBJ2-7
d_call: .
v_call: TRBV27

cdr3_aa: CASSYSVQGVYEQYF
cdr3_nt: TGTGCCAGCAGTTACTCGGTCCAGGGGGTCTACGAGCAGTACTTC
clone_size: .
j_call: TRBJ2-7
d_call: TRBD1
v_call: TRBV6-5

cdr3_aa: CASSRGTSTDTQYF
cdr3_nt: TGTGCCAGCTCCCGGGGTACATCCACAGATACGCAGTATTTT
clone_size: .
j_call: TRBJ2-3
d_call: .
v_call: TRBV18

cdr3_aa: CASSLQSSNTEAFF
cdr3_nt: TGTGCCAGCAGCCTACAGAGCTCGAACACTGAAGCTTTCTTT
clone_size: once
j_call: TRBJ1-1
d_call: .
v_call: TRBV7-9

cdr3_aa: CAWTLHRFGNTIYF
cdr3_nt: TGTGCCTGGACTCTACACCGATTTGGAAACACCATATATTTT
clone_size: .
j_call: TRBJ1-3
d_call: .
v_call: TRBV30

cdr3_aa: CASSMSGQDRGYTF
cdr3_nt: TGTGCCAGTAGTATGTCTGGGCAGGACCGTGGCTACACCTTC
clone_size: .
j_call: TRBJ1-2
d_call: .
v_call: TRBV19

cdr3_aa: CASSIEQGYGYTF
cdr3_nt: TGCGCCAGCAGCATAGAGCAGGGCTATGGCTACACCTTC
clone_size: .
j_call: TRBJ1-2
d_call: .
v_call: TRBV5-1

cdr3_aa: CASSGLGLAGAGEQFF
cdr3_nt: TGTGCCAGCAGCGGACTGGGACTAGCGGGAGCCGGGGAGCAGTTCTTC
clone_size: .
j_call: TRBJ2-1
d_call: TRBD2
v_call: TRBV2

cdr3_aa: CASSFAAAGSNQPQHF
cdr3_nt: TGTGCCAGCAGCTTCGCGGCCGCAGGTAGCAATCAGCCCCAGCATTTT
clone_size: once
j_call: TRBJ1-5
d_call: .
v_call: TRBV7-2